This TCR beta chain derives from a study of T cell clonality in common variable immunodeficiency. Most patients and controls had Caucasian heritage. Overall study results and limits: Fewer TCRbeta clones were shared among CVID subjects than controls. In common variable immunodeficiency, TCR beta chains reportedly carried fewer deletions and N-nucleotide insertions. CVID subjects had higher TCRbeta clonality than healthy controls, most marked in about a third.

The V end was cut by 2 bases, the J end by 3 bases, with 12 bases between. CDR1 is SGHRS and CDR2 is YFSETQ in the germline V gene. The CDR3 runs 14 residues. This clone was found a few times. Its antigen is not identified. Read sequence stops 3 residues before the CDR3 end, and the germline J gene provides the missing end. This table comes from immunoSEQ multiplex PCR, and its TCRdb copy is limited to in-frame clones, with some not included. The table lists about 19,000 clones, with no singletons. This clonotype was obtained from a human donor with common variable immunodeficiency. This chain joins TRBV5-1 and TRBJ2-7, with D maybe TRBD1 (6 bases). The specimen sequenced was peripheral blood mononuclear cells. CDR3 residues: CASSLGDTNYEQYF. CDR3 bases read: TGCGCCAGCAGCTTAGGGGACACCAACTACGAG.